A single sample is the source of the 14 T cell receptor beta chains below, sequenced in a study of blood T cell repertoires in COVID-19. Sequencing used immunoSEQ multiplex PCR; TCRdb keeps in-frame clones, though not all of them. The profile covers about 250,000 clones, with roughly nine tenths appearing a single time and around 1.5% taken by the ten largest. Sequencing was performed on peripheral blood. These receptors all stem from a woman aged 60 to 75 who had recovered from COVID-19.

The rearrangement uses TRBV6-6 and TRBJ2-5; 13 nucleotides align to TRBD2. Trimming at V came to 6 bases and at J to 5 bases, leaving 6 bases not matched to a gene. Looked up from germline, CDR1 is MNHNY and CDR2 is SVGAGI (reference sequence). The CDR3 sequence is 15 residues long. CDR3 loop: CASSQTSGGLETQYF. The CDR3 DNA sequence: TGTGCCAGCAGCCAGACTAGCGGGGGGTTGGAGACCCAGTACTTC.

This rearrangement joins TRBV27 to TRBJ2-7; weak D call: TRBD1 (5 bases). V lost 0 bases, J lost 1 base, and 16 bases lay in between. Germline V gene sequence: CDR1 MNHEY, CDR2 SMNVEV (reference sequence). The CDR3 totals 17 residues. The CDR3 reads CASSLSLSQDISYEQYF. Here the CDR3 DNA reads TGTGCCAGCAGTTTATCGCTGTCGCAGGACATATCCTACGAGCAGTACTTC.

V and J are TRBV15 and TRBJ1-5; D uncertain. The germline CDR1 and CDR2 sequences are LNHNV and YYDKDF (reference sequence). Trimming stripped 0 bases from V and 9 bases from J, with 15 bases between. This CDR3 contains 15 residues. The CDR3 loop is CATSRDRETVRPQHF. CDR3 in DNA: TGTGCCACCAGCAGAGATCGGGAGACGGTAAGGCCCCAGCATTTT.

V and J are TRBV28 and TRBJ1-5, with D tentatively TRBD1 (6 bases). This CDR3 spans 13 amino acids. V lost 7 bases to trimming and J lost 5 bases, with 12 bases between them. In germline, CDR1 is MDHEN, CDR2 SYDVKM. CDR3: CASNGGADQPQHF. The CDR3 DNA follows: TGTGCCAGCAATGGGGGGGCGGATCAGCCCCAGCATTTT. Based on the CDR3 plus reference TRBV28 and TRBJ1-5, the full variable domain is DVKVTQSSRYLVKRTGEKVFLECVQDMDHENMFWYRQDPGLGLRLIYFSYDVKMKEKGDIPEGYSVSREKKERFSLILESASTNQTSMYLCASNGGADQPQHFGDGTRLSIL.

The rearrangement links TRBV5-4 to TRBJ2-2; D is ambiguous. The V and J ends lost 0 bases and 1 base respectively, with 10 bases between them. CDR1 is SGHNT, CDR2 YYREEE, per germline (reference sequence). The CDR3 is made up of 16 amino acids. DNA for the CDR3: TGTGCCAGCAGCTTGGGCGGCGCCCTGAACACCGGGGAGCTGTTTTTT. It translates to CASSLGGALNTGELFF.

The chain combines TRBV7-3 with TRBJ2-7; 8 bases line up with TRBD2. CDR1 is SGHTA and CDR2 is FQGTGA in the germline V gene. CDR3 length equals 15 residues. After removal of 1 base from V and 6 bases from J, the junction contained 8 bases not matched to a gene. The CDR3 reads CASSLILASGGEQYF. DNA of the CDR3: TGTGCCAGCAGCTTAATCCTAGCGAGCGGGGGCGAGCAGTACTTC.

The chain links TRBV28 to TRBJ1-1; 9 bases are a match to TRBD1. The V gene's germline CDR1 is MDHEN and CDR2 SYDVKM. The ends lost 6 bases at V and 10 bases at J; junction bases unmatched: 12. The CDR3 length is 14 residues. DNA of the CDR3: TGTGCCAGCAGGACAGGGGGGGGGAGGTTTGGAGCTTTCTTT. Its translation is CASRTGGGRFGAFF.

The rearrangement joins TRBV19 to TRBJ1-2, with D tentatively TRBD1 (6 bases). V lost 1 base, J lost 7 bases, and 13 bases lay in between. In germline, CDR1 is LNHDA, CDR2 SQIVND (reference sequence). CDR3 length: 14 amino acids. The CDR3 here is CASSIVQGLGGYTF. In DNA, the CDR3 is TGTGCCAGTAGTATAGTCCAGGGGCTTGGTGGCTACACCTTC.

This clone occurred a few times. The CDR3 nucleotides read TGTGCCAGCTCACCACAAAATGGGGGCGAAGGAAACACCATATATTTT. This translates into CASSPQNGGEGNTIYF. The rearrangement uses TRBV18 and TRBJ1-3, with a possible D match to TRBD1 (6 bases). This CDR3 is 16 amino acids long. Deletions cut 1 base from V and 4 bases from J, with 14 bases between. The germline CDR1 and CDR2 sequences are KGHSH and LQKENI. Filled out from reference TRBV18 and TRBJ1-3, the complete variable domain reads NAGVMQNPRHLVRRRGQEARLRCSPMKGHSHVYWYRQLPEEGLKFMVYLQKENIIDESGMPKERFSAEFPKEGPSILRIQQVVRGDSAAYFCASSPQNGGEGNTIYFGEGSWLTVV.

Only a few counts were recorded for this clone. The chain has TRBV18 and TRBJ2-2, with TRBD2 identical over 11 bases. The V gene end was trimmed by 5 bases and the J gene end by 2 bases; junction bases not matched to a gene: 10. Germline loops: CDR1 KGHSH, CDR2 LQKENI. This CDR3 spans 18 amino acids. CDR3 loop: CASSSLGGTSGNTGELFF. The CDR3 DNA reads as TGTGCCAGCTCATCCTTAGGGGGGACTAGCGGAAACACCGGGGAGCTGTTTTTT.

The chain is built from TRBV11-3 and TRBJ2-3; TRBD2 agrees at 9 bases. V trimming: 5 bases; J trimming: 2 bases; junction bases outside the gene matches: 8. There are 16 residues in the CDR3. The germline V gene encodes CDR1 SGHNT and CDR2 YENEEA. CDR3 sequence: CASSPPGGGVTDTQYF. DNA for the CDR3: TGTGCCAGCAGCCCCCCCGGCGGGGGGGTCACAGATACGCAGTATTTT.

CDR3 amino acids: CASSQELDTEAFF. In nucleotides, the CDR3 is TGTGCCAGCAGCCAAGAGTTAGACACTGAAGCTTTCTTT. This chain connects TRBV14 to TRBJ1-1; D remains ambiguous. This CDR3 contains 13 residues. Germline assignment: CDR1 SGHDN and CDR2 FVKESK. Trimming stripped 0 bases from V and 3 bases from J, with 5 bases between.

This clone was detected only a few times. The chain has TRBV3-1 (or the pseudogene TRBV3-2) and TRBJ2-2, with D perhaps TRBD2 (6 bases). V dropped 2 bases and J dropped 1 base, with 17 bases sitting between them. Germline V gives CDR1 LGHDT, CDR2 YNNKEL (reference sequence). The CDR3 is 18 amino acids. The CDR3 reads CASSQRGTARGNTGELFF. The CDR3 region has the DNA TGTGCCAGCAGCCAAAGAGGCACGGCGCGGGGGAACACCGGGGAGCTGTTTTTT.

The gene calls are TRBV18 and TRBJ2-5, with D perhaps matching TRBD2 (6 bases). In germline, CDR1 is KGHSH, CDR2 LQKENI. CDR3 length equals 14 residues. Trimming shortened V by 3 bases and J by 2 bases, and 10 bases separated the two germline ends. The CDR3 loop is CASSPWRDQETQYF. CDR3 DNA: TGTGCCAGCTCACCCTGGCGGGATCAAGAGACCCAGTACTTC.